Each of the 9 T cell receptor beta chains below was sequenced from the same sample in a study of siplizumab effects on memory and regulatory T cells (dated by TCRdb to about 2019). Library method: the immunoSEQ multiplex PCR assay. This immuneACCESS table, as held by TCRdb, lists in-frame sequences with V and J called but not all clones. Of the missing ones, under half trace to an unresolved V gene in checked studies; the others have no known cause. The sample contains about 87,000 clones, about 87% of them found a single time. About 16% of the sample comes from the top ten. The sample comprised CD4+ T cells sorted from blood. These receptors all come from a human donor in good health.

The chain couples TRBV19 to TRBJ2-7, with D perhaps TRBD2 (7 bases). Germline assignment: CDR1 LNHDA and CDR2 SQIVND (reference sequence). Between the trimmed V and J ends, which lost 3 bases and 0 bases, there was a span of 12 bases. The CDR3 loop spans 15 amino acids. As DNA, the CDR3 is TGTGCCAGTAGTATCGCGGGGGCCAACTCCTACGAGCAGTACTTC. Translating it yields CASSIAGANSYEQYF.

CDR3 nucleotide sequence: TGCGCCAGCAGCCAAGATCTTCGTGGCAGGGGACCCCGACTTACTAAGGGCTACACCTTC. This translates into CASSQDLRGRGPRLTKGYTF. The chain carries TRBV4-1 and TRBJ1-2; maybe TRBD1 (6 bases). Trimming shortened V by 0 bases and J by 8 bases, and 31 bases separated the two germline ends. The CDR3 has 20 residues. Germline V CDR1 and CDR2: MGHRA, YSYEKL.

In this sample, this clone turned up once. CDR3 protein: CASSLGGEGTGELFF. The CDR3 coding sequence is TGTGCCAGCAGCTTAGGGGGAGAGGGCACTGGGGAGCTGTTTTTT. V and J are TRBV7-3 and TRBJ2-2; D possibly matches TRBD1 or TRBD2 (5 bases each). This CDR3 spans 15 amino acids. The germline V gene encodes CDR1 SGHTA and CDR2 FQGTGA. Trimming stripped 2 bases from V and 8 bases from J, with 15 bases between.

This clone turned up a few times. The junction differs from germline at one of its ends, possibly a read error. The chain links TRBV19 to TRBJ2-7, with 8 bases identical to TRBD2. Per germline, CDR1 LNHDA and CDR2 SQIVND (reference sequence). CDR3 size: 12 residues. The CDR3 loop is CASSIDLLAESF. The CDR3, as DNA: TGTGCCAGTAGTATAGATTTACTAGCGGAAAGCTTC. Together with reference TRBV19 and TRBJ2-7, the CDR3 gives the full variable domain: DGGITQSPKYLFRKEGQNVTLSCEQNLNHDAMYWYRQDPGQGLRLIYYSQIVNDFQKGDIAEGYSVSREKKESFPLTVTSAQKNPTAFYLCASSIDLLAESFGPGTRLTVT.

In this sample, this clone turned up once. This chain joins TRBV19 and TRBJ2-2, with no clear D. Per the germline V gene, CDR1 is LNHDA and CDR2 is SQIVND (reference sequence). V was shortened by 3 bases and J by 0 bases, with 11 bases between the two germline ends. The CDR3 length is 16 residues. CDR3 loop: CASSIIRTANTGELFF. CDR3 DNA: TGTGCCAGTAGTATTATCAGGACGGCGAACACCGGGGAGCTGTTTTTT.

CDR3 coding DNA: TGTGCCAGCAGCTTTAGCCTAGCGGGGGCCTACGAGCAGTACTTC. The encoded protein is CASSFSLAGAYEQYF. The chain uses TRBV7-2 and TRBJ2-7; 10 bases fit TRBD2. Germline V gene data show CDR1 as SGHTA and CDR2 as FQGNSA. This CDR3 has 15 residues. Trimming took 3 bases from V and 2 from J; bases not matched to a gene: 4.

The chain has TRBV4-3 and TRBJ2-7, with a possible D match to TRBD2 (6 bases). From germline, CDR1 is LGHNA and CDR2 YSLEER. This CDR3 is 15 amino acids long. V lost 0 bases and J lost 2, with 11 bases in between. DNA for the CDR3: TGCGCCAGCAGCCAAGACCCAGCGGGCACCTACGAGCAGTACTTC. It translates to CASSQDPAGTYEQYF.

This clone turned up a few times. The chain's CDR3 is CASSVNRISYEQYF. Here the CDR3 DNA reads TGTGCCAGCAGCGTGAACAGGATCTCCTACGAGCAGTACTTC. The V call is TRBV7-2, the J call TRBJ2-7; possible D gene TRBD1, 5 bases. In germline, CDR1 is SGHTA, CDR2 FQGNSA. Trimming left V 5 bases short and J 0 bases short, with 11 bases between. The CDR3 contains 14 residues.

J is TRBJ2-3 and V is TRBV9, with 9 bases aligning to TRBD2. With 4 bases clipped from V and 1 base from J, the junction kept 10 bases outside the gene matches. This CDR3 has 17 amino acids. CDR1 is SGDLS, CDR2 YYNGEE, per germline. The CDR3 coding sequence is TGTGCCAGCAGCCCAGGAGGCCTAGCGGGGCGCACAGATACGCAGTATTTT. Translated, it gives CASSPGGLAGRTDTQYF.